This entry lists 6 T cell receptor beta chains sequenced from one sample in a study of read filtering for tumor transcriptome and immune sequencing. Molecular barcoded adaptors covering alpha/delta and beta/gamma chains were used on 400 ng RNA. TCRdb itself ran the reads through MiXCR, one entry per CDR3 protein. The data show around 140,000 distinct CDR3 sequences, with roughly 13% seen just once and under 9% held by the top ten. The material sequenced was a population of CD138-negative cells sorted from bone marrow. These receptors came from a donor over 35 with multiple myeloma.

Ten or more counts support this clonotype. The chain links TRBV29-1 to TRBJ2-1; possibly TRBD2 for D (6 bases). Germline lookup yields CDR1 SQVTM and CDR2 ANQGSEA. The V gene lost 3 bases and the J gene lost 1 base, with 16 bases spanning the gap. The CDR3 contains 16 residues. For the CDR3, the DNA is TGCAGCGTTGAGATCGCCGGGACTCGATCCTACAATGAGCAGTTCTTC. It codes for CSVEIAGTRSYNEQFF.

Ten or more counts support this clonotype. The genes are TRBV29-1 and TRBJ2-3, with 8 bases lining up with TRBD2. Germline CDR1 SQVTM, CDR2 ANQGSEA. The V gene end was trimmed by 5 bases and the J gene end by 2 bases; junction bases not matched to a gene: 9. The CDR3 has 15 residues. The CDR3 sequence: CSVLGGAGDTDTQYF. In DNA form, the CDR3 reads TGCAGCGTTCTAGGGGGAGCGGGAGACACAGATACGCAGTATTTT.

This clonotype was seen repeatedly, ten times or more. The J gene is TRBJ1-2, the V gene TRBV4-2; 9 bases line up with TRBD1. Trimming cost V 0 bases and J 8 bases; bases outside gene matches: 13. CDR3 length: 17 amino acids. CDR1 is LGHNA, CDR2 YNFKEQ, per germline. CDR3 sequence reads: CASSQERAGQGILGYTF. CDR3 sequence (DNA): TGTGCCAGCAGCCAAGAGAGGGCGGGACAGGGTATACTGGGCTACACCTTC.

There are many counts of this clonotype. The chain carries TRBV5-4 and TRBJ2-3; 11 bases match TRBD2. Germline loops: CDR1 SGHNT, CDR2 YYREEE (reference sequence). J was trimmed by 6 bases and V by 2 bases; bases with no gene match: 5. This CDR3 spans 15 amino acids. CDR3 bases: TGTGCCAGCAGCTTCGGGACTAGCGGCAAGGATACGCAGTATTTT. Translation: CASSFGTSGKDTQYF. Using reference TRBV5-4 and TRBJ2-3 for the parts outside the CDR3, the full variable domain is ETGVTQSPTHLIKTRGQQVTLRCSSQSGHNTVSWYQQALGQGPQFIFQYYREEENGRGNFPPRFSGLQFPNYSSELNVNALELDDSALYLCASSFGTSGKDTQYFGPGTRLTVL.

This clonotype has at least ten counts. V usage is TRBV11-1 and J usage is TRBJ2-1, with 7 positions matching TRBD2. The germline V gene encodes CDR1 SGHAT and CDR2 FQDESV (reference sequence). The V and J ends lost 4 bases and 3 bases, in that order; junction bases with no gene match: 3. This CDR3 region has 14 residues. CDR3: CASSSGTNYNEQFF. The CDR3 DNA follows: TGTGCCAGCAGCTCCGGGACTAACTACAATGAGCAGTTCTTC.

This clonotype occurred many times. The rearrangement uses TRBV30 and TRBJ2-1; 9 nucleotides match TRBD1. Germline CDR1 GTSNPN, CDR2 SVGIG (reference sequence). V trimming: 2 bases; J trimming: 7 bases; junction bases outside the gene matches: 6. CDR3 length: 14 residues. The CDR3, as DNA: TGTGCCTGGAGTATGGGGACAGGGAGTAATGAGCAGTTCTTC. It yields the protein CAWSMGTGSNEQFF. Variable domain in full (rest from reference TRBV30 and TRBJ2-1): SQTIHQWPATLVQPVGSPLSLECTVEGTSNPNLYWYRQAAGRGLQLLFYSVGIGQISSEVPQNLSASRPQDRQFILSSKKLLLSDSGFYLCAWSMGTGSNEQFFGPGTRLTVL.